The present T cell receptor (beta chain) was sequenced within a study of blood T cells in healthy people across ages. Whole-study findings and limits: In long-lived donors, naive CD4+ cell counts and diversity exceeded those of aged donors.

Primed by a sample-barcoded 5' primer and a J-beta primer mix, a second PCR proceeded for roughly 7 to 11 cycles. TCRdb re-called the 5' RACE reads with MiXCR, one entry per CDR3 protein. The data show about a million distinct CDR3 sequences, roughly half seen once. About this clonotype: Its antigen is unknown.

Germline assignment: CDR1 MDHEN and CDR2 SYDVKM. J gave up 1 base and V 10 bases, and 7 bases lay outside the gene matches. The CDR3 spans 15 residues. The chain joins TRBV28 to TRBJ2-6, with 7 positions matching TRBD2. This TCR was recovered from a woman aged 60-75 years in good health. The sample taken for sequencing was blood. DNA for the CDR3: TGTGCCACAGAGGACGGGGGGTCTGGGGCCAACGTCCTGACTTTC. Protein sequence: CATEDGGSGANVLTF.